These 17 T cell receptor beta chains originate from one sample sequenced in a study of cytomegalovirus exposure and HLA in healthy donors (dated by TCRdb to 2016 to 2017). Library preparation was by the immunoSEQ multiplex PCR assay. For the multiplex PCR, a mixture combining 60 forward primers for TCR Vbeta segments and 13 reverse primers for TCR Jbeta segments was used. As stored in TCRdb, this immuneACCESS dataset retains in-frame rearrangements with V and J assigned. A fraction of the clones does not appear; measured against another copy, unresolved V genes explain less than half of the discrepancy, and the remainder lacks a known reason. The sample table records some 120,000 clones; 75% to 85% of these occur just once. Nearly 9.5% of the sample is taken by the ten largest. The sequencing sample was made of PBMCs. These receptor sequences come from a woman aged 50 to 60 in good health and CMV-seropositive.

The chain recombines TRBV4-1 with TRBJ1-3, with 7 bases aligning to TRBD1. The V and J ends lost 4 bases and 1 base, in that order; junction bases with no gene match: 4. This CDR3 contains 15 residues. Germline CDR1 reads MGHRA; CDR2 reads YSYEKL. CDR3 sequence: CASSPGGWSGNTIYF. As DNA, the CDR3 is TGCGCCAGCAGCCCAGGGGGATGGTCTGGAAACACCATATATTTT.

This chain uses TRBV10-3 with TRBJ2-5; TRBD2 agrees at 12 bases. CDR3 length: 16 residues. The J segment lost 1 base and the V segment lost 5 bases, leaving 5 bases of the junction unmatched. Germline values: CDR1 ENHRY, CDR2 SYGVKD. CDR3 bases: TGTGCCATCAGTCGAAGGACTAGCGGGATCCAAGAGACCCAGTACTTC. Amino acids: CAISRRTSGIQETQYF.

Written as DNA, the CDR3 is TGTGCCTGGAGTGTAATGGGACAGGGGGCGAAAACTGAAGCTTTCTTT. The encoded protein is CAWSVMGQGAKTEAFF. The rearrangement joins TRBV30 to TRBJ1-1; 12 nucleotides agree with TRBD1. The CDR3 consists of 16 residues. Germline V lookup: CDR1 GTSNPN, CDR2 SVGIG (reference sequence). Trimming cost V 0 bases and J 5 bases; bases outside gene matches: 7.

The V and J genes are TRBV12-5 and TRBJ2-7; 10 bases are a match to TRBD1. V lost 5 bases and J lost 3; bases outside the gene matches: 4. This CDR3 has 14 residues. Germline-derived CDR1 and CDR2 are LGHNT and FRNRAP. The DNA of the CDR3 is TGTGCTAGTGGTAGGGGACAGGGGAGCTACGAGCAGTACTTC. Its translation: CASGRGQGSYEQYF.

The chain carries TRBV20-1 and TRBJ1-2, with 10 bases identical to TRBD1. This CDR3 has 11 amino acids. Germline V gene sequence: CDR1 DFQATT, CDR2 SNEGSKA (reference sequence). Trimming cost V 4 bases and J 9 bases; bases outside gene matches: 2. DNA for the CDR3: TGCAGTGCTACGACAGGGGGCAGCTACACCTTC. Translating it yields CSATTGGSYTF.

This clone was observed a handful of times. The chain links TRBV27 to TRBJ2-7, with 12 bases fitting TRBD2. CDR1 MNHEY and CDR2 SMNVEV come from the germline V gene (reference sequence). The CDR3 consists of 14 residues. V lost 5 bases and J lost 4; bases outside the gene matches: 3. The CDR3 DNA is TGTGCCAGCAGTCAGACTAGCGGGAGTTACGAGCAGTACTTC. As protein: CASSQTSGSYEQYF.

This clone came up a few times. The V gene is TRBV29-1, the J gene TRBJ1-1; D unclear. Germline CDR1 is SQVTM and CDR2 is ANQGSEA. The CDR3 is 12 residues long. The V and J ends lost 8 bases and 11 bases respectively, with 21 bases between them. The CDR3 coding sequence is TGCAGCTCCGGCGGTCCAAACCGGCTGGCTTTCTTT. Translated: CSSGGPNRLAFF.

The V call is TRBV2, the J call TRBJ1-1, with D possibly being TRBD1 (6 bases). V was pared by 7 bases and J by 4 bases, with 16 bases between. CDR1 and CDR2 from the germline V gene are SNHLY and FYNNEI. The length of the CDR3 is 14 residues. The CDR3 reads CASTQEQGGTEAFF. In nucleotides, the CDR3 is TGTGCCAGCACCCAGGAACAGGGCGGCACTGAAGCTTTCTTT.

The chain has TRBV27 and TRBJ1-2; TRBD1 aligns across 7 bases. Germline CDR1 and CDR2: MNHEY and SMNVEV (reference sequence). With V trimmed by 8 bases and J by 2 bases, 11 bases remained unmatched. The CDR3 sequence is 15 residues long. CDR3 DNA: TGTGCCAGCTCCGGTGACAGGGCCTTAAACTATGGCTACACCTTC. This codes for CASSGDRALNYGYTF.

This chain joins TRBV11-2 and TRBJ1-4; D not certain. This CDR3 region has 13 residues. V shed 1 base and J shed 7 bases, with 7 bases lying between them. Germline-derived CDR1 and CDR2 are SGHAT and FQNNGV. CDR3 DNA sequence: TGTGCCAGCAGCTTAGTGTTGAGTGAAAAACTGTTTTTT. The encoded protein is CASSLVLSEKLFF.

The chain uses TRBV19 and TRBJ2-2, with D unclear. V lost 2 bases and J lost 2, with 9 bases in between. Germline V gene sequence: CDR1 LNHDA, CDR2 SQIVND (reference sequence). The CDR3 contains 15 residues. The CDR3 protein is CASSINPGNTGELFF. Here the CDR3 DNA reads TGTGCCAGTAGTATAAATCCAGGTAACACCGGGGAGCTGTTTTTT.

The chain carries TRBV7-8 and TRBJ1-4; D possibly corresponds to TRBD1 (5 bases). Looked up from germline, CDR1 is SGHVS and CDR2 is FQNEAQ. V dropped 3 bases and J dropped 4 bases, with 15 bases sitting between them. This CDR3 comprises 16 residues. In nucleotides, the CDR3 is TGTGCCAGCAGCTTTCGGCCCGGGGGAGGTAATGAAAAACTGTTTTTT. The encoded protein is CASSFRPGGGNEKLFF.

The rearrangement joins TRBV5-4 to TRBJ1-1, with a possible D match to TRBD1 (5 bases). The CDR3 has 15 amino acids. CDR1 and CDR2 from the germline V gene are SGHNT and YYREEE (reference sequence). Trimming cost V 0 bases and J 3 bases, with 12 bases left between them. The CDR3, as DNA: TGTGCCAGCAGCTTGGGAGGGCCGGGGGACACTGAAGCTTTCTTT. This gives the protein CASSLGGPGDTEAFF.

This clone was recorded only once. CDR3 amino acids: CASSFSDRVHEQYF. The CDR3 DNA follows: TGTGCCAGCAGTTTTTCGGACAGGGTGCACGAGCAGTACTTC. V gene TRBV27 combines with J gene TRBJ2-7; 8 bases fit TRBD1. The germline V gene encodes CDR1 MNHEY and CDR2 SMNVEV (reference sequence). This CDR3 is 14 amino acids long. V shed 3 bases, J shed 5 bases, and the junction held 6 bases outside the gene matches.

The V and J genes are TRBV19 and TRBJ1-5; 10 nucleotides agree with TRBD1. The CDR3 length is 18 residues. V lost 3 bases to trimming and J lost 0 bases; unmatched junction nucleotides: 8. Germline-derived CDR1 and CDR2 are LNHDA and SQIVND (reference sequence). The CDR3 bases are TGTGCCAGTAGTATTGGGGACAGGGGATGGGATAGCAATCAGCCCCAGCATTTT. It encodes CASSIGDRGWDSNQPQHF.

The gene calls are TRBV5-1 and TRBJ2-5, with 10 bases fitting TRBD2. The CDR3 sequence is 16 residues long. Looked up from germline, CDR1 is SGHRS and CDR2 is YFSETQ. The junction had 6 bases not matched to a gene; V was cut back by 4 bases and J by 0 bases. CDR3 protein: CASSRLAGVYQETQYF. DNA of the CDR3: TGCGCCAGCAGCAGGCTAGCGGGGGTGTACCAAGAGACCCAGTACTTC.

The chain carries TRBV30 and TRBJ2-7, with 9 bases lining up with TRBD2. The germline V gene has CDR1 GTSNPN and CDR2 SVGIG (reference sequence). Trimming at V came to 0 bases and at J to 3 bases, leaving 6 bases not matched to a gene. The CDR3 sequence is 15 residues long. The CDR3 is CAWSVWRGGRYEQYF. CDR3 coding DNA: TGTGCCTGGAGTGTCTGGCGGGGGGGCCGCTACGAGCAGTACTTC. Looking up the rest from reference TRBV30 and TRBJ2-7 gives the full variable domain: SQTIHQWPATLVQPVGSPLSLECTVEGTSNPNLYWYRQAAGRGLQLLFYSVGIGQISSEVPQNLSASRPQDRQFILSSKKLLLSDSGFYLCAWSVWRGGRYEQYFGPGTRLTVT.